This is a list of T cell receptor beta chains from one sample in a study of T cells in Graves' hyperthyroidism and ophthalmopathy. TCRdb redid the calling of the multiplex PCR reads with MiXCR, one entry per CDR3 protein. The sample carries roughly 700,000 distinct CDR3 sequences, roughly 17% recorded once. The sample consisted of blood. The source of these receptors is a man aged 50 to 60 with Graves' hyperthyroidism. Both conserved end residues are part of each CDR3. Each record gives: D gene, V gene, clone size, J gene, CDR3 DNA, CDR3 protein. A D gene is named only where the DNA matches it firmly. The size of a clone is reported for some rows only, either as once, few or many, or as a class for expanded clones.

d_call: -
v_call: TRBV28
clone_size: many
j_call: TRBJ1-2
cdr3_nt: TGTGCCAGCACCGGGACGGGACTCCTTCGTAGCCCGGGGGGCTACACCTTC
cdr3_aa: CASTGTGLLRSPGGYTF

d_call: -
v_call: TRBV20-1
clone_size: few
j_call: TRBJ2-1
cdr3_nt: TGCAGTGCTAGAGACGGAGCGGAAACCTACAATGAGCAGTTCTTC
cdr3_aa: CSARDGAETYNEQFF

d_call: TRBD2
v_call: TRBV20-1
clone_size: -
j_call: TRBJ2-3
cdr3_nt: TGCAGTGCTAGAGAACTAGCGGGAGGGCCTATTACAGATACGCAGTATTTT
cdr3_aa: CSARELAGGPITDTQYF

d_call: -
v_call: TRBV3-1
clone_size: -
j_call: TRBJ1-3
cdr3_nt: TGTGCCAGCAGCCGAGAAATTGGGACTGCAGTAAACACCATATATTTT
cdr3_aa: CASSREIGTAVNTIYF

d_call: -
v_call: TRBV24-1
clone_size: many
j_call: TRBJ2-5
cdr3_nt: TGTGCCACCAGGGACTCTCGAACCGAGACCCAGTACTTC
cdr3_aa: CATRDSRTETQYF

d_call: -
v_call: TRBV11-2
clone_size: many
j_call: TRBJ2-3
cdr3_nt: TGTGCCAGCAGCTTTTCAGGGTGGGCAGATACGCAGTATTTT
cdr3_aa: CASSFSGWADTQYF

d_call: -
v_call: TRBV7-9
clone_size: -
j_call: TRBJ2-7
cdr3_nt: TGTGCCAGCAGCTTAGGTTCGAATCCCTACGAGCAGTACTTC
cdr3_aa: CASSLGSNPYEQYF

d_call: TRBD1
v_call: TRBV25-1
clone_size: -
j_call: TRBJ1-4
cdr3_nt: TGTGCCAGCAGTGATCAATCCCCCTTGAGAGGGGGCTACGAAAAACTGTTTTTT
cdr3_aa: CASSDQSPLRGGYEKLFF

d_call: TRBD1
v_call: TRBV28
clone_size: few
j_call: TRBJ1-5
cdr3_nt: TGTGCCAGCAGTACCCAGACAGGGAGGCAGCCCCAGCATTTT
cdr3_aa: CASSTQTGRQPQHF

d_call: -
v_call: TRBV6-5
clone_size: few
j_call: TRBJ1-6
cdr3_nt: TGTGCCAGCAGTTACCATGCAGTAAATTCACCCCTCCACTTT
cdr3_aa: CASSYHAVNSPLHF

d_call: -
v_call: TRBV6-2/TRBV6-3
clone_size: -
j_call: TRBJ1-5
cdr3_nt: TGTGCCATCAGCAGAGCTAGCAATCAGCCCCAGCATTTT
cdr3_aa: CAISRASNQPQHF

d_call: -
v_call: TRBV30
clone_size: many
j_call: TRBJ2-1
cdr3_nt: TGTGCCTGGACCGCCGGACAGATATACAATGAGCAGTTCTTC
cdr3_aa: CAWTAGQIYNEQFF

d_call: -
v_call: TRBV20-1
clone_size: few
j_call: TRBJ2-7
cdr3_nt: TGCAGTGCTAGAGACTTAGGGGCGCAGTACTTC
cdr3_aa: CSARDLGAQYF

d_call: -
v_call: TRBV7-3
clone_size: -
j_call: TRBJ1-1
cdr3_nt: TGTGCCAGCAGCTTAAGTTTGATCACTGAAGCTTTCTTT
cdr3_aa: CASSLSLITEAFF

d_call: -
v_call: TRBV10-3
clone_size: many
j_call: TRBJ2-1
cdr3_nt: TGTGCCATCAGTGAAGGGGCAGGGAGATATGGGGAGCAGTTCTTC
cdr3_aa: CAISEGAGRYGEQFF

d_call: TRBD1
v_call: TRBV12-3/TRBV12-4
clone_size: many
j_call: TRBJ1-3
cdr3_nt: TGTGCCAGCAGGCGGACAGGGTTAGGAAACACCATATATTTT
cdr3_aa: CASRRTGLGNTIYF

d_call: TRBD2
v_call: TRBV11-2
clone_size: many
j_call: TRBJ2-5
cdr3_nt: TGTGCCAGCAGCCCAAAACTAGCGATCAGGGAGGAGACCCAGTACTTC
cdr3_aa: CASSPKLAIREETQYF

d_call: -
v_call: TRBV14
clone_size: -
j_call: TRBJ2-7
cdr3_nt: TGTGCCAGCAGCCAATACTTAGGGGCCGACGAGCAGTACTTC
cdr3_aa: CASSQYLGADEQYF

d_call: -
v_call: TRBV30
clone_size: many
j_call: TRBJ2-7
cdr3_nt: TGTGCCTGGAGTACCCACAACGGCTACGAGCAGTACTTC
cdr3_aa: CAWSTHNGYEQYF

d_call: TRBD2
v_call: TRBV7-3
clone_size: few
j_call: TRBJ2-3
cdr3_nt: TGTGCCAGCAGCTTAAGAAGCGGGAGGAGGTCAGATACGCAGTATTTT
cdr3_aa: CASSLRSGRRSDTQYF

d_call: TRBD1
v_call: TRBV28
clone_size: many
j_call: TRBJ2-6
cdr3_nt: TGTGCCAGCAACTCCTGGGACAGGTTACCCTCTGGGGCCAACGTCCTGACTTTC
cdr3_aa: CASNSWDRLPSGANVLTF

d_call: TRBD1
v_call: TRBV7-9
clone_size: -
j_call: TRBJ2-2
cdr3_nt: TGTGCCAGCAGCTTTGGACAGGGTCGGTCCACCGGGGAGCTGTTTTTT
cdr3_aa: CASSFGQGRSTGELFF

d_call: TRBD1
v_call: TRBV2
clone_size: many
j_call: TRBJ1-3
cdr3_nt: TGTGCCAGCAGCGCCGACAGGGTAGCTGGAAACACCATATATTTT
cdr3_aa: CASSADRVAGNTIYF

d_call: TRBD2
v_call: TRBV2
clone_size: many
j_call: TRBJ2-4
cdr3_nt: TGTGCCAGCAGTGAGGTAGCGGGAGTCGGCAAAAACATTCAGTACTTC
cdr3_aa: CASSEVAGVGKNIQYF

d_call: -
v_call: TRBV5-1
clone_size: -
j_call: TRBJ1-1
cdr3_nt: TGCGCCAGCAGCTTGGATGAAGGGCGGAACACTGAAGCTTTCTTT
cdr3_aa: CASSLDEGRNTEAFF

d_call: -
v_call: TRBV7-9
clone_size: -
j_call: TRBJ1-1
cdr3_nt: TGTGCCAGCAGCTTAGCGCTAAGGGAGGACTTCGAAGCTTTCTTT
cdr3_aa: CASSLALREDFEAFF

d_call: -
v_call: TRBV28
clone_size: many
j_call: TRBJ2-7
cdr3_nt: TGTGCCAGCAGTTTAAGGCTGGGTCGGGTCAGCACAACCTACGAGCAGTACTTC
cdr3_aa: CASSLRLGRVSTTYEQYF